This TCR beta chain was sequenced during a study of early T cells in non-severe SARS-CoV-2 infection. On the study more broadly: The study sequenced bulk RNA from unsorted whole blood, with chains unpaired.

Trimming removed 0 bases from V and 5 bases from J, with 3 bases in between. Germline CDR1 is SGHRS and CDR2 is YFSETQ. This CDR3 spans 13 amino acids. This clonotype was found many times. Researchers attached unique molecular identifiers to individual cDNA molecules. One entry per CDR3 protein, called by TCRdb with MiXCR from the 5' RACE reads. This table holds around 78,000 distinct CDR3 sequences, roughly 13% found once. The V call is TRBV5-1, the J call TRBJ1-6; D is unclear. This receptor was taken from an adult who was a healthcare worker with PCR-confirmed SARS-CoV-2 infection or an uninfected control (not recorded which). Sequencing was performed on whole blood. The CDR3 nucleotides read TGCGCCAGCAGCTTGGGGGATAATTCACCCCTCCACTTT. Translation gives CASSLGDNSPLHF.